This is a list of T cell receptor beta chains from one sample in a study of T cell repertoires in cytomegalovirus infection. Each CDR3 protein is one row after TCRdb ran MiXCR on the reads. This sample carries about 530,000 distinct CDR3 sequences, around 27% of them seen once, and the ten largest clones take about 13%. Sequencing was carried out using PBMCs. These receptors all stem from a human donor in good health (CMV status not recorded). Some clones in this sample may be carry-over from other donors' samples. CDR3s include the opening cysteine and the closing phenylalanine or tryptophan. The D gene is left open where the match is weak. Rows give clone size only sometimes, using once, few, many, or a class for an expanded clone.

NA,TRBV7-4,NA,TRBJ2-3,CASSLAGTATDTQYF,TGTGCCAGCAGCTTGGCCGGGACTGCCACAGATACGCAGTATTTT
NA,TRBV7-2,many,TRBJ2-1,CASSLDAGASYNEQFF,TGTGCCAGCAGCTTAGACGCGGGGGCTTCCTACAATGAGCAGTTCTTC
TRBD2,TRBV6-4,few,TRBJ2-2,CASRAGRATGELFF,TGTGCCAGCAGGGCCGGGAGGGCCACCGGGGAGCTGTTTTTT
TRBD2,TRBV7-8,many,TRBJ2-1,CASSLDASGSNEQFF,TGTGCCAGCAGCTTAGACGCTAGCGGGAGCAATGAGCAGTTCTTC
NA,TRBV5-6,NA,TRBJ1-1,CASSLQGPATEAFF,TGTGCCAGCAGCTTGCAGGGGCCTGCCACTGAAGCTTTCTTT
NA,TRBV6-2/TRBV6-3,few,TRBJ1-1,CASSYELRIQNTEAFF,TGTGCCAGCAGTTACGAATTGAGGATTCAGAACACTGAAGCTTTCTTT
NA,TRBV6-2/TRBV6-3,few,TRBJ2-6,CASSYWGANVLTF,TGTGCCAGCAGTTACTGGGGGGCCAACGTCCTGACTTTC
NA,TRBV19,NA,TRBJ2-1,CASSVRDEQFF,TGTGCCAGTAGTGTGAGGGATGAGCAGTTCTTC
NA,TRBV7-9,NA,TRBJ1-5,CAIRQANQPQHF,TGTGCCATTCGACAGGCCAATCAGCCCCAGCATTTT
NA,TRBV19,NA,TRBJ1-6,CASSVGTAYNSPLHF,TGTGCCAGTAGTGTTGGGACCGCTTATAATTCACCCCTCCACTTT
TRBD2,TRBV7-2,few,TRBJ2-1,CASSLYLLAVIYNEQFF,TGTGCCAGCAGCTTATACCTACTAGCGGTTATTTACAATGAGCAGTTCTTC
TRBD1,TRBV18,NA,TRBJ2-4,CASSGQGRPNIQYF,TGTGCCAGCTCGGGACAGGGAAGACCGAACATTCAGTACTTC
TRBD2,TRBV28,NA,TRBJ2-1,CASSFGGGNGYNEQFF,TGTGCCAGCAGTTTTGGCGGGGGGAACGGCTACAATGAGCAGTTCTTC
TRBD1,TRBV6-5,NA,TRBJ1-5,CASSQAGQSNQPQHF,TGTGCCAGCAGCCAGGCGGGACAGAGTAATCAGCCCCAGCATTTT
NA,TRBV28,few,TRBJ1-4,CASSPGVARGNEKLFF,TGTGCCAGCAGTCCCGGTGTGGCCCGGGGTAATGAAAAACTGTTTTTT
TRBD1,TRBV12-3/TRBV12-4,many,TRBJ1-2,CASSPGTGPSGYTF,TGTGCCAGCAGTCCCGGGACAGGGCCGTCAGGCTACACCTTC
NA,TRBV5-6,NA,TRBJ1-1,CASSLVQGFMNTEAFF,TGTGCCAGCAGCTTGGTCCAGGGGTTCATGAACACTGAAGCTTTCTTT
NA,TRBV7-2,many,TRBJ2-7,CASSLNGGIDEQYF,TGTGCCAGCAGCTTAAATGGGGGGATCGACGAGCAGTACTTC
NA,TRBV28,few,TRBJ2-6,CASRQGSGANVLTF,TGTGCCAGCAGACAGGGCTCTGGGGCCAACGTCCTGACTTTC
NA,TRBV29-1,once,TRBJ2-2,CSVGEPGELFF,TGCAGCGTTGGAGAGCCCGGGGAGCTGTTTTTT
TRBD1,TRBV29-1,NA,TRBJ1-2,CSVGQAEGGYTF,TGCAGCGTCGGACAGGCAGAGGGTGGCTACACCTTC
TRBD1,TRBV10-3,NA,TRBJ1-2,CAISSRGLTGDYTF,TGTGCCATCAGTAGCAGGGGGCTCACCGGCGACTACACCTTC
NA,TRBV6-6,NA,TRBJ2-7,CASSYYRVTVPIVYEQYF,TGTGCCAGCAGTTACTATCGAGTCACAGTACCCATAGTCTACGAGCAGTACTTC